A single sample is the source of the 20 T cell receptor beta chains below, sequenced in a study of cytomegalovirus exposure and HLA in healthy donors. Profiling relied on immunoSEQ multiplex PCR, and the TCRdb table lists in-frame clones only, not all of them. The sample shows tens of thousands of clones, about 96% of them seen only once. Material: PBMCs. These receptors were collected from a man younger than 30 in good health and CMV-seronegative.

The rearrangement links TRBV6-6 to TRBJ2-5; TRBD1 aligns across 9 bases. The CDR3 is 13 residues long. J lost 7 bases, V lost 6 bases, and 6 bases had no gene match. Germline-derived CDR1 and CDR2 are MNHNY and SVGAGI (reference sequence). Written as DNA, the CDR3 is TGTGCCAGCAGGCAGACAGGGGGAGTGACCCAGTACTTC. It yields the protein CASRQTGGVTQYF.

The V and J genes are TRBV29-1 and TRBJ2-1; TRBD1 matches 10 bases. The CDR3 is 13 residues long. CDR1 is SQVTM and CDR2 is ANQGSEA in the germline V gene. Trimming removed 6 bases from V and 10 bases from J; junction bases left unmatched: 9. CDR3 DNA: TGCAGCGTAGAACGACAGGGGGCAGGGGAGCAGTTCTTC. Its translation is CSVERQGAGEQFF.

This chain uses TRBV27 with TRBJ1-1; no clear D gene. The CDR3 totals 13 residues. Germline V gene lookup returns CDR1 MNHEY and CDR2 SMNVEV (reference sequence). Trimming took 7 bases from V and 0 from J, leaving 9 bases between them. CDR3 sequence (DNA): TGTGCCAGCACCGAGGCAATGAACACTGAAGCTTTCTTT. Protein sequence: CASTEAMNTEAFF.

The chain recombines TRBV6-7 with TRBJ2-1; 12 nucleotides line up with TRBD2. TRBV6-7 is reported as an ORF; its role is uncertain. The CDR3 sequence is 16 residues long. Germline trimming cut 0 bases from V and 7 bases from J; bases unmatched to any gene: 4. Here the CDR3 reads CASSYSLAGGPNEQFF. DNA of the CDR3: TGTGCCAGCAGTTACTCCCTAGCGGGAGGGCCGAATGAGCAGTTCTTC.

This chain joins TRBV2 and TRBJ2-1, with TRBD1 matching over 10 bases. The CDR3 has 16 amino acids. Looked up from germline, CDR1 is SNHLY and CDR2 is FYNNEI. V was clipped by 6 bases and J by 10 bases; unmatched bases: 15. The CDR3 loop is CASRDLRRDRGKEQFF. The CDR3 DNA is TGTGCCAGCAGGGATCTCCGGCGGGACAGGGGAAAAGAGCAGTTCTTC.

V usage is TRBV19 and J usage is TRBJ2-3; D call uncertain. CDR3 length: 13 amino acids. The germline V gene encodes CDR1 LNHDA and CDR2 SQIVND (reference sequence). V was trimmed by 2 bases and J by 5 bases, leaving 8 bases between them. CDR3 residues: CASSINRLDTQYF. CDR3 DNA: TGTGCCAGTAGTATAAACAGATTAGATACGCAGTATTTT.

The rearrangement links TRBV6-5 to TRBJ1-1; D perhaps matches TRBD1 (5 bases). Germline V gene lookup returns CDR1 MNHEY and CDR2 SVGAGI. This CDR3 has 13 residues. The germline V and J ends were trimmed by 2 bases and 4 bases, with 8 bases remaining between them. CDR3 protein: CASSYMGGTEAFF. In DNA, the CDR3 is TGTGCCAGCAGTTACATGGGGGGCACTGAAGCTTTCTTT.

This chain uses TRBV30 with TRBJ1-5; a possible D gene is TRBD1 (5 bases). The length of the CDR3 is 15 residues. V lost 0 bases to trimming and J lost 3 bases, with 12 bases between them. Germline V gives CDR1 GTSNPN, CDR2 SVGIG (reference sequence). In DNA form, the CDR3 reads TGTGCCTGGAGTGTGGCAGGTGGGGCCAATCAGCCCCAGCATTTT. Translated: CAWSVAGGANQPQHF.

V gene TRBV30 combines with J gene TRBJ1-2; tentatively, D is TRBD1 (6 bases). Trimming cost V 3 bases and J 3 bases, with 11 bases left between them. The CDR3 is 13 residues long. Per germline, CDR1 GTSNPN and CDR2 SVGIG (reference sequence). CDR3 protein: CAWRTGQHYGYTF. In DNA form, the CDR3 reads TGTGCCTGGAGAACAGGACAGCACTATGGCTACACCTTC.

The chain is built from TRBV18 and TRBJ1-4; 9 bases are shared with TRBD1. V shed 3 bases, J shed 8 bases, and the junction held 7 bases outside the gene matches. This CDR3 contains 15 residues. CDR1 and CDR2 from the germline V gene are KGHSH and LQKENI. The CDR3, as DNA: TGTGCCAGCTCACCTGGGACAGGGCGGAACGAAAAACTGTTTTTT. It encodes CASSPGTGRNEKLFF.

This chain links TRBV25-1 with TRBJ1-3, with D hard to call. CDR3 length: 15 amino acids. Germline-derived CDR1 and CDR2 are MGHDK and SYGVNS. The ends were cut back, 9 bases at V and 0 bases at J, with 15 bases in the middle. The CDR3 loop reads CASRQSGVSGNTIYF. The CDR3 DNA reads as TGTGCCAGTAGACAAAGCGGGGTCTCTGGAAACACCATATATTTT.

The chain has TRBV5-6 and TRBJ2-3, with 9 bases identical to TRBD2. Germline assignment: CDR1 SGHDT and CDR2 YYEEEE. The CDR3 has 15 residues. V lost 2 bases and J lost 2; bases outside the gene matches: 3. Here the CDR3 reads CASSFGTSLTDTQYF. DNA for the CDR3: TGTGCCAGCAGCTTCGGGACTAGCCTCACAGATACGCAGTATTTT.

CDR3 bases: TGTGCCAGTAGTAGAGGAGCCACTGAAGCTTTCTTT. It encodes CASSRGATEAFF. The chain combines TRBV19 with TRBJ1-1; D unresolved. The CDR3 contains 12 residues. CDR1 is LNHDA, CDR2 SQIVND, per germline (reference sequence). Trimming shortened V by 4 bases and J by 4 bases, and 7 bases separated the two germline ends.

The chain joins TRBV10-2 to TRBJ2-4; perhaps TRBD2 as D (5 bases). Per germline, CDR1 WSHSY and CDR2 SAAADI. V dropped 3 bases and J dropped 6 bases, with 12 bases sitting between them. The CDR3 extends over 14 amino acids. CDR3 bases: TGCGCCAGCAGTGAACTTGCGGCGGGAAACATTCAGTACTTC. This sequence encodes CASSELAAGNIQYF.

V usage is TRBV13 and J usage is TRBJ2-1; 14 nucleotides match TRBD2. The CDR3 has 16 amino acids. J gave up 9 bases and V 4 bases, and 8 bases lay outside the gene matches. The germline V gene has CDR1 PRHDT and CDR2 FYEKMQ (reference sequence). CDR3 bases: TGTGCCAGCAGCTCAAGACTAGCGGGAGGGCCAAGTGAGCAGTTCTTC. Translating gives CASSSRLAGGPSEQFF.

The V gene is TRBV7-9, the J gene TRBJ1-1; TRBD1 is a possible D gene (6 bases). From germline, CDR1 is SEHNR and CDR2 FQNEAQ (reference sequence). Trimming removed 2 bases from V and 4 bases from J, with 11 bases in between. This CDR3 is built from 14 residues. CDR3 nucleotides: TGTGCCAGCAGCTTACCACAGGGTGGCACTGAAGCTTTCTTT. It yields the protein CASSLPQGGTEAFF.

This chain uses TRBV6-5 with TRBJ2-2; 9 bases are shared with TRBD2. Germline V lookup: CDR1 MNHEY, CDR2 SVGAGI. CDR3 size: 14 residues. V lost 7 bases, J lost 4 bases, and 4 bases stayed unmatched. The CDR3 spells CASNGGRATGELFF. CDR3 bases: TGTGCCAGCAACGGCGGGAGGGCCACCGGGGAGCTGTTTTTT.

The rearrangement uses TRBV4-1 and TRBJ1-1; D gene uncertain. V was trimmed by 2 bases and J by 1 base, leaving 8 bases between them. Per the germline V gene, CDR1 is MGHRA and CDR2 is YSYEKL. This CDR3 spans 14 amino acids. As DNA, the CDR3 is TGCGCCAGCAGCCAACCCAGACAGAACACTGAAGCTTTCTTT. Its protein is CASSQPRQNTEAFF.

J is TRBJ1-1 and V is TRBV9; unclear D gene. Germline V gene sequence: CDR1 SGDLS, CDR2 YYNGEE. V was shortened by 0 bases and J by 1 base, with 7 bases between the two germline ends. The CDR3 contains 14 residues. The CDR3 reads CASSVASGNTEAFF. Here the CDR3 DNA reads TGTGCCAGCAGCGTAGCTTCAGGGAACACTGAAGCTTTCTTT.

The V call is TRBV19, the J call TRBJ1-1; 9 nucleotides align to TRBD1. V lost 3 bases and J lost 3; bases outside the gene matches: 2. Germline assignment: CDR1 LNHDA and CDR2 SQIVND (reference sequence). This CDR3 is 14 amino acids long. CDR3 amino acids: CASSIRDRDTEAFF. DNA of the CDR3: TGTGCCAGTAGTATTCGGGACAGGGACACTGAAGCTTTCTTT.